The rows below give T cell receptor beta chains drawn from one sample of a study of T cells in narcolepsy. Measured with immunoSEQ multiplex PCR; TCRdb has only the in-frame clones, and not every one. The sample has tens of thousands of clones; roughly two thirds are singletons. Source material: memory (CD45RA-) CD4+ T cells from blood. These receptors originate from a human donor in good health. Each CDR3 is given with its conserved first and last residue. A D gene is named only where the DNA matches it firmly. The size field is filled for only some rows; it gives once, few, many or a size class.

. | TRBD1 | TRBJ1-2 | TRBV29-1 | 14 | CSVQTGTGGVGYTF | TGCAGCGTGCAAACCGGGACAGGGGGAGTGGGCTACACCTTC
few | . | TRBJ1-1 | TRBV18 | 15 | CASSPNGGMNTEAFF | TGTGCCAGCTCACCCAACGGAGGGATGAACACTGAAGCTTTCTTT
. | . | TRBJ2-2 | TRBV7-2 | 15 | CASSLVLLAGGELFF | TGTGCCAGCAGCTTAGTTCTCCTGGCGGGCGGGGAGCTGTTTTTT
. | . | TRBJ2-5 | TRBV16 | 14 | CASSQIQPPGTQYF | TGTGCCAGCAGCCAAATCCAGCCACCCGGGACCCAGTACTTC
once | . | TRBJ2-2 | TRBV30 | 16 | CAWSSGRGPNTGELFF | TGTGCCTGGAGCTCCGGAAGGGGACCGAACACCGGGGAGCTGTTTTTT
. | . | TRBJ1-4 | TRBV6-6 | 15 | CASSTPTGLDEKLFF | TGTGCCAGCAGTACTCCGACGGGCCTTGACGAAAAACTGTTTTTT
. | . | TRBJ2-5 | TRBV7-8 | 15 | CASSSRGARGETQYF | TGTGCCAGCAGCTCGAGGGGCGCCCGCGGAGAGACCCAGTACTTC
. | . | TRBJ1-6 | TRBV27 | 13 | CASSTEPNSPLHF | TGTGCCAGCAGTACCGAGCCTAATTCACCCCTCCACTTT
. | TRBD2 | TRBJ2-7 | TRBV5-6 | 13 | CASSRSGSYEQYF | TGTGCCAGCAGCCGGAGCGGGAGCTACGAGCAGTACTTC
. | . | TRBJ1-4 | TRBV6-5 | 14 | CASSYRRPNEKLFF | TGTGCCAGCAGTTACCGCCGCCCAAATGAAAAACTGTTTTTT
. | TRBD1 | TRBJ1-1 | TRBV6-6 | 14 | CASSPLDRDTEAFF | TGTGCCAGCAGCCCCCTTGACAGGGACACTGAAGCTTTCTTT
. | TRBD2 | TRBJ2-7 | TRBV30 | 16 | CAGSGGLAGGPGEQYF | TGTGCCGGGAGTGGGGGACTAGCGGGAGGGCCAGGGGAGCAGTACTTC
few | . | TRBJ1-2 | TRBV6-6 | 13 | CASSYGTPPKYTF | TGTGCCAGCAGTTACGGGACACCTCCTAAATACACCTTC
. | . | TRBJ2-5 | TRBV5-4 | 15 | CASSLGATGQETQYF | TGTGCCAGCAGCTTGGGGGCGACGGGGCAAGAGACCCAGTACTTC
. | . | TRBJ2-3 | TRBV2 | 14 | CASSPPLGGPLQYF | TGTGCCAGCAGCCCCCCCCTGGGAGGCCCGTTGCAGTATTTT
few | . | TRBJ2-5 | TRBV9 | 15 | CASSRGTASPETQYF | TGTGCCAGCAGCAGGGGTACAGCTTCTCCAGAGACCCAGTACTTC
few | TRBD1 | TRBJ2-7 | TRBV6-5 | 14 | CASSLGGRSSEQYF | TGTGCCAGCAGCCTAGGGGGCCGATCCTCCGAGCAGTACTTC
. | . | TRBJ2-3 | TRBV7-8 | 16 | CASSSPFGGAGDTQYF | TGTGCCAGCAGCTCCCCCTTTGGCGGGGCGGGAGATACGCAGTATTTT
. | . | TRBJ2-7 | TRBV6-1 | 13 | CASHDPGRYEQYF | TGTGCCAGTCACGACCCAGGGCGCTACGAGCAGTACTTC
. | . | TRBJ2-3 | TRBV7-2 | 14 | CASTPGGLTGTQYF | TGTGCCAGCACCCCCGGGGGTCTTACCGGGACGCAGTATTTT
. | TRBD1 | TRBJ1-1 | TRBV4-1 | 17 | CASSRLPTGVTGTEAFF | TGCGCCAGCAGCCGACTTCCCACAGGGGTAACAGGCACTGAAGCTTTCTTT
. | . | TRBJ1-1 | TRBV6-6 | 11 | CASGVLIEAFF | TGTGCCAGCGGGGTTTTGATTGAAGCTTTCTTT
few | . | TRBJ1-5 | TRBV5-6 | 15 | CASSKGGQGNQPQHF | TGTGCCAGCAGCAAGGGGGGCCAAGGCAATCAGCCCCAGCATTTT
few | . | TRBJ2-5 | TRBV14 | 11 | CASSQDQTQYF | TGTGCCAGCAGCCAAGATCAGACCCAGTACTTC
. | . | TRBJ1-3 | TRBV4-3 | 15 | CASSLDTDSGNTIYF | TGCGCCAGCAGCCTGGACACAGACTCTGGAAACACCATATATTTT
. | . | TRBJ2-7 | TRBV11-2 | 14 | CASSPVRGSNEQYF | TGTGCCAGCAGTCCCGTACGGGGGAGTAACGAGCAGTACTTC
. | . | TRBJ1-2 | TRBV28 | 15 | CASSLQGAGNYGYTF | TGTGCCAGCAGTTTACAAGGGGCCGGGAACTATGGCTACACCTTC
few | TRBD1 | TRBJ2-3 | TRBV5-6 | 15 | CASSRDRALTDTQYF | TGTGCCAGCAGCCGGGACAGGGCCCTCACAGATACGCAGTATTTT
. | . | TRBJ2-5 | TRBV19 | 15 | CASSMEGVGKQTQYF | TGTGCCAGTAGTATGGAAGGGGTAGGGAAACAGACCCAGTACTTC
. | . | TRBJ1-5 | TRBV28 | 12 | CASRGNNQPQHF | TGTGCCAGTAGGGGAAACAATCAGCCCCAGCATTTT
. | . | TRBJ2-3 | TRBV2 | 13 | CASTIDSTDTQYF | TGTGCCAGCACCATAGACAGCACAGATACGCAGTATTTT
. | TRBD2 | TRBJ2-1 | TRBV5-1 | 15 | CASSLEGGRGNEQFF | TGCGCCAGCAGCTTGGAAGGCGGGAGGGGGAATGAGCAGTTCTTC
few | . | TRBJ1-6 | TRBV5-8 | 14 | CASSLGTVDSPLHF | TGTGCCAGCAGCTTGGGGACAGTTGATTCACCCCTCCACTTT
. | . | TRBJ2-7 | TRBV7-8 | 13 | CASKHSSSYEQYF | TGTGCCAGCAAGCATAGCAGTTCCTACGAGCAGTACTTC
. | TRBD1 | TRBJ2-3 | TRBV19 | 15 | CASSTGQGSTDTQYF | TGTGCCAGTAGTACCGGACAGGGTAGTACAGATACGCAGTATTTT
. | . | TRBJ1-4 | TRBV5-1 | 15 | CASSSGGLFNEKLFF | TGCGCCAGCAGCTCTGGGGGACTGTTTAATGAAAAACTGTTTTTT
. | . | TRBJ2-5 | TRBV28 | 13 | CASSLGGMETQYF | TGTGCCAGCAGTTTAGGAGGGATGGAAACCCAGTACTTC
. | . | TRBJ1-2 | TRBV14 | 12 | CASSQDRNGYTF | TGTGCCAGCAGCCAAGACCGGAATGGCTACACCTTC
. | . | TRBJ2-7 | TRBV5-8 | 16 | CASSRGGRGLVYEQYF | TGTGCCAGCAGCCGCGGGGGCAGGGGGCTAGTTTACGAGCAGTACTTC
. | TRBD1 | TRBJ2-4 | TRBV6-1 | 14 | CASLGQGNRDIQYF | TGTGCCAGCCTGGGACAGGGGAATAGGGACATTCAGTACTTC
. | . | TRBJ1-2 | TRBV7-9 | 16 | CASSLGAASTPSGYTF | TGTGCCAGCAGCTTAGGTGCGGCGTCAACACCCAGTGGCTACACCTTC
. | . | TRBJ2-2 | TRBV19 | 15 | CASSIEGIGTGELFF | TGTGCCAGTAGTATCGAGGGGATTGGCACCGGGGAGCTGTTTTTT
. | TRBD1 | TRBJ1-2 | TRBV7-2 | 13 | CASSERTGVSYTF | TGTGCCAGCAGCGAGAGGACAGGGGTGAGCTACACCTTC
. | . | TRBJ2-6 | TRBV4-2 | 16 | CASSLAEAPGANVLTF | TGTGCCAGCAGCCTGGCGGAGGCACCTGGGGCCAACGTCCTGACTTTC
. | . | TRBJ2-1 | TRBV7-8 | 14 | CASGLVGTYNEQFF | TGTGCCAGCGGCTTAGTCGGGACTTACAATGAGCAGTTCTTC